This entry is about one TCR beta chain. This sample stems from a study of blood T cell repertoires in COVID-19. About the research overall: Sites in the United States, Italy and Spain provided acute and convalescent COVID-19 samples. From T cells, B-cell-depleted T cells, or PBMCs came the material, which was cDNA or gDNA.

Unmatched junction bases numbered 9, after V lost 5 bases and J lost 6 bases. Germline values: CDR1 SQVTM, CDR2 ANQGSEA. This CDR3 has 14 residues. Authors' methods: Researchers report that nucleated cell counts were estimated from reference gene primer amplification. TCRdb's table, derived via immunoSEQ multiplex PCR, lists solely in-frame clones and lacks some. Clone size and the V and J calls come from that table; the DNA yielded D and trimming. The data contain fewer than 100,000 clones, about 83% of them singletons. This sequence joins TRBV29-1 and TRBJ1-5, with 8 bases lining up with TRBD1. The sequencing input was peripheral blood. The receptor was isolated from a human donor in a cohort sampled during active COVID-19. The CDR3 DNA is TGCAGCGTTTCCACAGGGGGATTGGGTCAGCCCCAGCATTTT. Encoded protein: CSVSTGGLGQPQHF.